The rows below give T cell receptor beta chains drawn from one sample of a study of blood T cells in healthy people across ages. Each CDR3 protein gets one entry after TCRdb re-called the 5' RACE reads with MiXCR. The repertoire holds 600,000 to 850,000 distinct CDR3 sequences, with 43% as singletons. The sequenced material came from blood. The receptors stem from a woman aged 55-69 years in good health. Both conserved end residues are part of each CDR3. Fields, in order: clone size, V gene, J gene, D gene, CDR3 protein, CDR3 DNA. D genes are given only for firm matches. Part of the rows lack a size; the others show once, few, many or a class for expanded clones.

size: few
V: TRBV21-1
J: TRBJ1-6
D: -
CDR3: CASSNRSQGAGSPLHF
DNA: TGTGCCAGCAGCAATCGGTCTCAGGGGGCTGGTTCACCCCTCCACTTT

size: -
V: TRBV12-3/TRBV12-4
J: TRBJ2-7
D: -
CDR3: CASSPVLEGEQYF
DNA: TGTGCCAGCAGTCCTGTCTTGGAGGGTGAGCAGTACTTC

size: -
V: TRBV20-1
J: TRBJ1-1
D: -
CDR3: CSAPGHLGTEAFF
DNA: TGCAGTGCCCCGGGACACCTAGGCACTGAAGCTTTCTTT

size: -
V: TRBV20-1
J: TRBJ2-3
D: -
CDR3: CSARGEDGAASTQYF
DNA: TGCAGTGCTAGAGGGGAGGATGGAGCGGCAAGTACGCAGTATTTT

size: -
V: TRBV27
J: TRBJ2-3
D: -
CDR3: CASSVLWSERGTQYF
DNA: TGTGCCAGCAGTGTTTTGTGGAGCGAGAGGGGTACGCAGTATTTT

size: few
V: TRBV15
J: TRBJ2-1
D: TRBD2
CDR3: CATSRLSGGRGGNYNEQFF
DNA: TGTGCCACCAGCAGACTTTCGGGGGGGCGCGGCGGGAATTACAATGAGCAGTTCTTC

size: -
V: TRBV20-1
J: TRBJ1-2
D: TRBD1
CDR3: CSARSRGQGDGYTF
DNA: TGCAGTGCTAGGTCGCGGGGACAGGGAGACGGCTACACCTTC

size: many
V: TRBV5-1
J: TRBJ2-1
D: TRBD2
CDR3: CASSFGGGNNEQFF
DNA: TGCGCCAGCAGCTTCGGGGGGGGTAACAATGAGCAGTTCTTC

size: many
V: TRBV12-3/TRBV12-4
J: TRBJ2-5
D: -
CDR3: CASRPQGFQETQYF
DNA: TGTGCCAGCAGGCCACAGGGCTTCCAAGAGACCCAGTACTTC

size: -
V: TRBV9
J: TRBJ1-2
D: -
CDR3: CASSVGDQGDLGYTF
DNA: TGTGCCAGCAGCGTAGGTGATCAGGGAGATCTCGGCTACACCTTC

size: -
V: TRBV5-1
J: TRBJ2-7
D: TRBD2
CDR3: CASSPVGAGAYEQYF
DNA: TGCGCCAGCAGCCCCGTCGGAGCGGGAGCCTACGAGCAGTACTTC

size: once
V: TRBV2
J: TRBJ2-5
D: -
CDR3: CASRVAKETQYF
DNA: TGTGCCAGCAGGGTAGCGAAAGAGACCCAGTACTTC

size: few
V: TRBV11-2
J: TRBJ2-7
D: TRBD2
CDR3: CASSEPSGAHEQYF
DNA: TGTGCCAGCAGCGAACCTAGCGGGGCCCACGAGCAGTACTTC

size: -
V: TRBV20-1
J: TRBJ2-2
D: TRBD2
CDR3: CSAPQTSRAGELFF
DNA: TGCAGTGCGCCGCAGACTAGCAGGGCCGGGGAGCTGTTTTTT

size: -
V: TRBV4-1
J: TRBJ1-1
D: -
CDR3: CASSQGPLGRKMNTEAFF
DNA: TGCGCCAGCAGCCAAGGACCCCTCGGACGGAAGATGAACACTGAAGCTTTCTTT

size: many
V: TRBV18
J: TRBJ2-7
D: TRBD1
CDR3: CASSPGPGTGMYGQYF
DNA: TGTGCCAGCTCACCTGGGCCCGGGACAGGGATGTATGGGCAGTACTTC

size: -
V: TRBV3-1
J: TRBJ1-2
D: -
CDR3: CASSLRTAIRYTF
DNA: TGTGCCAGCAGCCTCAGGACCGCTATTCGCTACACCTTC

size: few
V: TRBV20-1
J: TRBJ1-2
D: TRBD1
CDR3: CSAPLTGDYGYTF
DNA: TGCAGTGCCCCGTTGACAGGGGACTATGGCTACACCTTC

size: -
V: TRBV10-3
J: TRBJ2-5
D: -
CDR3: CAISAKGGETQYF
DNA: TGTGCCATCAGTGCCAAGGGCGGGGAGACCCAGTACTTC

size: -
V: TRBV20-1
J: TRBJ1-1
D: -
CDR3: CSARDGINTEAFF
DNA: TGCAGTGCTAGAGATGGAATAAACACTGAAGCTTTCTTT

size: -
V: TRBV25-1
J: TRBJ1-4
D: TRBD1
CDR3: CASSEFGTAGEKLFF
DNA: TGTGCCAGCAGTGAATTTGGGACAGCGGGGGAAAAACTGTTTTTT

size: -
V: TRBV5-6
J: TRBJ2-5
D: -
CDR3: CASSLRLLVIQETQYF
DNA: TGTGCCAGCAGCCTGAGACTTTTAGTGATCCAAGAGACCCAGTACTTC

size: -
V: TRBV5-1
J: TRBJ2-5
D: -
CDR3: CASSSLPMPSEQETQYF
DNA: TGCGCCAGCAGCTCGCTCCCAATGCCCTCAGAGCAGGAGACCCAGTACTTC

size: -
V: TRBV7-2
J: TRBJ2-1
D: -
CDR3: CASSLVAKNNEQFF
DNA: TGTGCCAGCAGCTTAGTGGCTAAAAACAATGAGCAGTTCTTC

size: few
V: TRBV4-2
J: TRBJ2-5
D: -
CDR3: CASSQVGTLQETQYF
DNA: TGTGCCAGCAGCCAAGTGGGGACACTACAAGAGACCCAGTACTTC

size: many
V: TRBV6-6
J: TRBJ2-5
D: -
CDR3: CASRPQGEETQYF
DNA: TGTGCCAGCAGGCCGCAGGGTGAAGAGACCCAGTACTTC

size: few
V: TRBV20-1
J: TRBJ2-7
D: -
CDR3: CSAGDPLREQYF
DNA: TGCAGTGCTGGGGACCCCCTCCGGGAGCAGTACTTC

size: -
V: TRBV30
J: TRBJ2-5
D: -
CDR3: CARSVRGTKETQYF
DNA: TGTGCCAGGAGTGTACGCGGGACAAAAGAGACCCAGTACTTC

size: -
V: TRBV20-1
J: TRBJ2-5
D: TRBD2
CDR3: CSPNRRGGSETQYF
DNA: TGCAGTCCCAACAGGCGGGGGGGCAGTGAGACCCAGTACTTC

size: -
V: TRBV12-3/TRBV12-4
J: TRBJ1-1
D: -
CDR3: CASRVGGIEAFF
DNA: TGTGCCAGCAGAGTGGGGGGGATTGAAGCTTTCTTT

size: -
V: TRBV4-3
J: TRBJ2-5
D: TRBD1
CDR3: CAGGTGVSETQYF
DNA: TGCGCCGGGGGGACAGGGGTGTCGGAGACCCAGTACTTC

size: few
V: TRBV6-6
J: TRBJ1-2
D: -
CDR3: CASTSRGGLENGYTF
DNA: TGTGCCAGCACTTCCCGGGGAGGGTTGGAAAATGGCTACACCTTC

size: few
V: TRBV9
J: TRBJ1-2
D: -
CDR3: CASSVGWEGKGYTF
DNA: TGTGCCAGCAGCGTAGGGTGGGAGGGTAAGGGCTACACCTTC

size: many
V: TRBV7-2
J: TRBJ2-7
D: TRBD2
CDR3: CASGPRGLAGKGEQYF
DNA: TGTGCCAGCGGCCCCAGGGGACTAGCGGGAAAGGGAGAGCAGTACTTC

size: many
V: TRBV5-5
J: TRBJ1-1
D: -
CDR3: CASSLEGGAVEAFF
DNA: TGTGCCAGCAGCTTGGAGGGAGGGGCGGTTGAAGCTTTCTTT

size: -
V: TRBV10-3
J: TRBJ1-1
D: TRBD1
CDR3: CAISPTGETEAFF
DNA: TGTGCCATCAGCCCGACAGGGGAGACTGAAGCTTTCTTT

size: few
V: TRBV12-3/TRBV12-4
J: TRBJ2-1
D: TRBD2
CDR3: CASSARDSGGRARNEQFF
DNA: TGTGCCAGCAGTGCCCGGGACAGCGGCGGGAGGGCCCGGAATGAGCAGTTCTTC

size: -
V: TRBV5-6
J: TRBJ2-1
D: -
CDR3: CASSLGQWNEQFF
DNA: TGTGCCAGCAGCTTGGGACAGTGGAATGAGCAGTTCTTC

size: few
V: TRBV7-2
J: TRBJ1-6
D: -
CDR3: CASSLFRGQTYNSPLHF
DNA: TGTGCCAGCAGCTTATTTCGTGGACAGACCTATAATTCACCCCTCCACTTT

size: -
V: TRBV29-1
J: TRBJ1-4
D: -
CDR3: CSVEVFGGIDNEKLFF
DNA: TGCAGCGTTGAAGTGTTTGGGGGGATTGATAATGAAAAACTGTTTTTT

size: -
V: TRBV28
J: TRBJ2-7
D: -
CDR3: CASSSAPGTYNEQYF
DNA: TGTGCCAGCAGTTCCGCGCCAGGGACCTACAATGAGCAGTACTTC

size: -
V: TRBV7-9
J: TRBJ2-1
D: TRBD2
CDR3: CASSLILRTSGPNEQFF
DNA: TGTGCCAGCAGCTTAATTCTCCGGACTAGCGGACCCAATGAGCAGTTCTTC

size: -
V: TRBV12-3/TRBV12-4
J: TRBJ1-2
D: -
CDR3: CAGSLQALGGYTF
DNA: TGTGCCGGCAGTTTACAGGCCCTGGGGGGCTACACCTTC

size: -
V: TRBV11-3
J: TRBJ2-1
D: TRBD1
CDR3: CASSSHWDSLSYNEQFF
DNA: TGTGCCAGCAGCTCCCACTGGGACAGCTTATCCTACAATGAGCAGTTCTTC

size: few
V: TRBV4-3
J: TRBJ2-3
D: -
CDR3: CASSQGRARGTDTQYF
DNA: TGCGCCAGCAGCCAAGGGAGGGCCCGTGGTACAGATACGCAGTATTTT

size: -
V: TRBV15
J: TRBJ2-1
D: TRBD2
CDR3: CATSRDHAGPGGPNNEQFF
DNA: TGTGCCACCAGCAGAGATCACGCGGGTCCGGGAGGACCAAACAATGAGCAGTTCTTC

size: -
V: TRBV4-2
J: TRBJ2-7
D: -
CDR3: CASSHAPRDPYEQYF
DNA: TGTGCCAGCAGCCACGCGCCCCGGGACCCCTACGAGCAGTACTTC